This is a list of T cell receptor beta chains from one sample in a study of T cell responses to AZD1222 COVID-19 vaccine. Clones were sequenced by immunoSEQ multiplex PCR, and TCRdb holds only the in-frame ones, with some missing. The table shows roughly 55,000 clones, with about 85% occurring only once. The specimen was peripheral blood, collected on day 0 of AZD1222 vaccination. The receptors were gathered from an adult in good health. Each CDR3 is given with its conserved first and last residue. A D gene is named only where the DNA matches it firmly. Clone size is not always given. Where it is, it says once, few, many or a class for expanded clones.

.	TRBJ2-1	TRBD2	TRBV7-8	TGTGCCAGCAGCTCAGAACCGGGACTAGCGAGGAGCTCCTACAATGAGCAGTTCTTC	CASSSEPGLARSSYNEQFF
.	TRBJ1-3	.	TRBV5-1	TGCGCCAGCAGCCCACCGACATCGAGCTCTGGAAACACCATATATTTT	CASSPPTSSSGNTIYF
.	TRBJ1-1	.	TRBV6-1	TGTGCCAGCAGTGAACCCAGGAACACTGAAGCTTTCTTT	CASSEPRNTEAFF
.	TRBJ2-3	.	TRBV4-1	TGCGCCAGCAGCCGGGCTGGGGCCCTTGGCACAGATACGCAGTATTTT	CASSRAGALGTDTQYF
.	TRBJ1-1	.	TRBV5-4	TGTGCCAGCAGCTTCCCGGACCCTAAATTCACGCACACTGAAGCTTTCTTT	CASSFPDPKFTHTEAFF
.	TRBJ1-2	.	TRBV2	TGTGCCAGCAGTATTGGAACCACCCCGACTTTC	CASSIGTTPTF
.	TRBJ2-1	TRBD1	TRBV3-1/TRBV3-2	TGTGCCAGCAGCCAAGATCGAGGGGGCGGCTACAATGAGCAGTTCTTC	CASSQDRGGGYNEQFF
.	TRBJ2-3	TRBD2	TRBV10-3	TGTGCCATCACACCTAGCGGAAACACAGATACGCAGTATTTT	CAITPSGNTDTQYF
.	TRBJ1-2	TRBD1	TRBV6-5	TGTGCCAGCAGTCCTGGAACAGGGGCTTTTGGCTACACCTTC	CASSPGTGAFGYTF
few	TRBJ2-3	.	TRBV4-3	TGCGCCAGCAGTCCGGGGGTCTCTCACACAGATACGCAGTATTTT	CASSPGVSHTDTQYF
.	TRBJ1-6	.	TRBV6-6	TGTGCCAGCAGTTACGTCGTCAGAGATAATTCACCCCTCCACTTT	CASSYVVRDNSPLHF
once	TRBJ2-1	TRBD2	TRBV5-1	TGCGCCAGCAGCGCATTACTAGCGGGGTCCTACAATGAGCAGTTCTTC	CASSALLAGSYNEQFF
.	TRBJ2-3	.	TRBV2	TGTGCCAGCAGCACCCTCACGGGGCAACCTAGCACAGATACGCAGTATTTT	CASSTLTGQPSTDTQYF
.	TRBJ1-4	.	TRBV24-1	TGTGCCACCAGTGACTCAGATCAGTTTGAAAAACTGTTTTTT	CATSDSDQFEKLFF
.	TRBJ2-3	.	TRBV6-5	TGTGCCAGCAGTTACTCTTGGACTCCGTTCCCCGATACGCAGTATTTT	CASSYSWTPFPDTQYF
.	TRBJ1-2	.	TRBV4-1	TGCGCCAGCAGCCAAGAACCCCAATTGAACTATGGCTACACCTTC	CASSQEPQLNYGYTF
.	TRBJ2-1	TRBD1	TRBV4-3	TGCGCCAGCAGCCAAGACAACAGGGGCTACAATGAGCAGTTCTTC	CASSQDNRGYNEQFF
.	TRBJ2-6	.	TRBV5-4	TGTGCCAGCAGCTTGGGGACGGCTGGGGCCAACGTCCTGACTTTC	CASSLGTAGANVLTF
.	TRBJ1-1	TRBD1	TRBV29-1	TGCAGCGTTGAAGAGCCGTCGTTAGGGGGCGAAGCTTTCTTT	CSVEEPSLGGEAFF
.	TRBJ2-5	.	TRBV6-5	TGTGCCAGCAGGAATCCTAGCTGGGAGACCCAGTACTTC	CASRNPSWETQYF
.	TRBJ2-5	.	TRBV14	TGTGCCAGCAGCCTTTTCGAGGAGACCCAGTACTTC	CASSLFEETQYF
.	TRBJ1-4	.	TRBV13	TGTGCCAGCAGCCCCTCCGGGACATCCACGGAAAAACTGTTTTTT	CASSPSGTSTEKLFF
.	TRBJ1-4	.	TRBV18	TGTGCCAGCTCACGAGGGAACAATGAAAAACTGTTTTTT	CASSRGNNEKLFF
.	TRBJ2-1	TRBD2	TRBV7-8	TGTGCCAGCAGCTCGACCGACCTAGCGGACTCCTACAATGAGCAGTTCTTC	CASSSTDLADSYNEQFF
.	TRBJ2-6	.	TRBV6-2/TRBV6-3	TGTGCCAGCAGCCCAAGGAGCTCTGGGGCCAACGTCCTGACTTTC	CASSPRSSGANVLTF
.	TRBJ2-2	.	TRBV15	TGTGCCACCGGGCTGACAGGATTGGCCACCGGGGAGCTGTTTTTT	CATGLTGLATGELFF
.	TRBJ1-1	.	TRBV5-1	TGCGCCAGCGCATTTGAGGGGCAGACGAACACTGAAGCTTTCTTT	CASAFEGQTNTEAFF